A selection of T cell receptor beta chains follows, all from one sample in a study of T cell repertoires in cytomegalovirus infection. TCRdb reprocessed the reads via MiXCR and lists one record per CDR3 protein. The repertoire holds 150,000 to 200,000 distinct CDR3 sequences, with roughly 20% as singletons. The source material was PBMCs. These receptors were taken from a human donor in good health (CMV status not recorded). Some clones in this sample may be carry-over from other donors' samples. Both conserved end residues are part of each CDR3. The D gene is left open where the match is weak. Size is stated for part of the rows, as once, few or many counts, or as a class when the clone is expanded.

TRBJ2-1 | TRBV19 | - | few | CASSPRPRNEQFF | TGTGCCAGTAGTCCCAGACCCCGGAATGAGCAGTTCTTC
TRBJ2-5 | TRBV7-7 | - | many | CASSLGAVLAETQYF | TGTGCTAGCAGCTTGGGAGCGGTATTGGCGGAGACCCAGTACTTC
TRBJ2-2 | TRBV10-3 | TRBD1 | - | CAISGGQQNTGELFF | TGTGCCATCAGTGGGGGACAGCAAAACACCGGGGAGCTGTTTTTT
TRBJ1-3 | TRBV20-1 | - | - | CSANRAGNTIYF | TGCAGTGCAAACAGGGCTGGAAACACCATATATTTT
TRBJ2-5 | TRBV15 | - | - | CATSRDGGIGQETQYF | TGTGCCACCAGCAGAGATGGGGGAATAGGGCAAGAGACCCAGTACTTC
TRBJ1-1 | TRBV29-1 | - | few | CSAGQMNTEAFF | TGCAGCGCTGGACAGATGAACACTGAAGCTTTCTTT
TRBJ1-5 | TRBV27 | TRBD1 | few | CASSRQGDQPQHF | TGTGCCAGCAGTCGACAGGGGGATCAGCCCCAGCATTTT
TRBJ2-7 | TRBV27 | TRBD1 | - | CASSLNWDRGRGHEQYF | TGTGCCAGCAGTTTAAATTGGGACAGGGGGCGCGGGCACGAGCAGTACTTC
TRBJ2-3 | TRBV2 | TRBD2 | many | CASSAGAGGRGTDTQYF | TGTGCCAGCAGTGCAGGAGCGGGGGGCCGAGGCACAGATACGCAGTATTTT
TRBJ2-7 | TRBV14 | - | - | CASSRSGNHEQYF | TGTGCCAGCAGCCGATCCGGGAACCACGAGCAGTACTTC
TRBJ2-3 | TRBV11-2 | - | - | CASSSSAGASTDTQYF | TGTGCCAGCAGCTCCTCCGCAGGGGCAAGCACAGATACGCAGTATTTT
TRBJ2-2 | TRBV7-2 | - | - | CASSAASFTGELFF | TGTGCCAGCAGCGCAGCTAGTTTCACCGGGGAGCTGTTTTTT
TRBJ2-5 | TRBV11-3 | - | many | CASSGDGGQETQYF | TGTGCCAGCAGCGGGGACGGGGGCCAAGAGACCCAGTACTTC
TRBJ2-7 | TRBV5-5 | - | - | CASSFFAHPDGGVSYEQYF | TGTGCCAGCAGCTTTTTTGCCCACCCGGACGGCGGGGTCTCCTACGAGCAGTACTTC
TRBJ1-6 | TRBV12-3/TRBV12-4 | TRBD1 | many | CASSDTGGRRETPLHF | TGTGCCAGCAGTGATACAGGGGGCCGAAGAGAGACACCCCTCCACTTT
TRBJ1-6 | TRBV12-3/TRBV12-4 | - | few | CASSLRAGTNSPLHF | TGTGCCAGCAGTTTACGGGCGGGGACTAATTCACCCCTCCACTTT
TRBJ2-5 | TRBV11-3 | - | many | CASSLDGTEQETQYF | TGTGCCAGCAGCTTAGATGGGACGGAACAAGAGACCCAGTACTTC
TRBJ2-1 | TRBV28 | TRBD2 | many | CASRGGGLGSNEQFF | TGTGCCAGCAGGGGGGGGGGACTAGGTAGCAATGAGCAGTTCTTC